The 25 T cell receptor beta chains below all came from one sample that was sequenced in a study of breast tumors, draining lymph nodes, adjacent tissues. TCRdb fed the multiplex PCR reads into MiXCR, producing one record per CDR3 protein. The sample holds 200,000 to 300,000 distinct CDR3 sequences, more than 30% seen once. Breast cancer patients provided tissue from their axillary draining lymph nodes. The sequencing input was axillary lymph node tissue. The receptors stem from a female donor with breast cancer. Some clones in this sample may be carry-over from other donors' samples.

This clonotype was counted ten times or more. An end of the junction does not agree with germline; a read error may underlie this. The chain carries TRBV7-7 and TRBJ2-2, with TRBD2 matching 7 bases. Germline V gives CDR1 SSHAT, CDR2 FNYEAQ (reference sequence). CDR3 size: 17 residues. The CDR3 DNA follows: TGTGCTAGCAGCCAGTCGGTGGCGGGAGAAAACACCGGGGAGCTGTTTTTT. It encodes CASSQSVAGENTGELFF.

This clonotype was counted many times. The chain recombines TRBV3-1 with TRBJ2-5, with a possible D match to TRBD2 (6 bases). This CDR3 contains 18 residues. Germline CDR1 LGHDT, CDR2 YNNKEL (reference sequence). Trimming removed 0 bases from V and 9 bases from J, with 26 bases in between. CDR3 loop: CASSQDPQRTTPLRAQYF. The DNA for the CDR3 is TGTGCCAGCAGCCAAGACCCCCAACGGACTACCCCGTTGAGGGCCCAGTACTTC.

This chain joins TRBV5-1 and TRBJ1-4; D unresolved. Germline values: CDR1 SGHRS, CDR2 YFSETQ. V was shortened by 4 bases and J by 14 bases, with 18 bases between the two germline ends. The CDR3 consists of 13 residues. In DNA, the CDR3 is TGCGCCAGCAGCCCACCATATGAGGAAAGCCTGTTTTTT. Its translation is CASSPPYEESLFF.

To note about this clonotype: A much larger clone lies a single base off, so this may be a read error. V and J are TRBV25-1 and TRBJ2-7; unclear D gene. This CDR3 spans 16 amino acids. Germline V gene lookup returns CDR1 MGHDK and CDR2 SYGVNS. Written as DNA, the CDR3 is TGTGCCAGCAGTTACTTTGCCCCCACGAGCTCCTACGGGCAGTACTTC. Its translation: CASSYFAPTSSYGQYF.

This clonotype has at least ten counts. The rearrangement joins TRBV7-9 to TRBJ2-1; 9 bases line up with TRBD1. Germline values: CDR1 SEHNR, CDR2 FQNEAQ (reference sequence). The trim removed 5 bases at V and 4 bases at J, leaving 6 bases unmatched. This CDR3 comprises 15 residues. The CDR3 spells CASSPDRGRYNEQFF. Here the CDR3 DNA reads TGTGCCAGCAGCCCGGACAGGGGAAGATACAATGAGCAGTTCTTC.

This chain links TRBV6-5 with TRBJ2-7; 7 bases fit TRBD2. Germline CDR1 and CDR2: MNHEY and SVGAGI. The CDR3 is made up of 15 amino acids. The J segment lost 2 bases and the V segment lost 5 bases, leaving 9 bases of the junction unmatched. The CDR3 spells CASSLVSSGAYEQYF. CDR3 coding DNA: TGTGCCAGCAGTCTGGTCTCGAGCGGGGCCTACGAGCAGTACTTC.

The table lists this clonotype with many counts. The V and J genes are TRBV2 and TRBJ2-2; possibly TRBD1 for D (6 bases). V shed 8 bases and J shed 1 base, with 14 bases lying between them. The CDR3 is 15 residues long. Germline assignment: CDR1 SNHLY and CDR2 FYNNEI. The CDR3 here is CASGSDRLNTGELFF. The CDR3 DNA sequence: TGTGCCAGCGGTTCCGACAGGTTGAACACCGGGGAGCTGTTTTTT.

Concerning this clonotype: Possible read error: a much larger clone is one base away. The V call is TRBV20-1, the J call TRBJ2-3; maybe TRBD1 (6 bases). The germline gives CDR1 DFQATT, CDR2 SNEGSKA (reference sequence). The CDR3 length is 14 residues. In nucleotides, the CDR3 is TGCAGTGCTAGAGCCTGGGACAACACAGCTACGCAGTATTTT. It is translated as CSARAWDNTATQYF.

This clonotype came up a few times. This chain joins TRBV6-1 and TRBJ2-2; TRBD2 is a possible D gene (6 bases). The V and J ends lost 4 bases and 4 bases respectively, with 16 bases between them. Looked up from germline, CDR1 is MNHNS and CDR2 is SASEGT. The length of the CDR3 is 16 residues. CDR3 coding DNA: TGTGCCAGCAGTGGGACCGGGACTTTCACCACCGGGGAGCTGTTTTTT. Translating gives CASSGTGTFTTGELFF.

This clonotype was recorded many times. The rearrangement joins TRBV20-1 to TRBJ2-7, with 12 bases lining up with TRBD2. Trimming at V came to 4 bases and at J to 2 bases, leaving 9 bases not matched to a gene. CDR1 DFQATT and CDR2 SNEGSKA come from the germline V gene (reference sequence). The CDR3 runs to 16 residues. CDR3 sequence (DNA): TGCAGTGCTAACGGCCGACTAGCGGGGGCCACCTACGAGCAGTACTTC. This encodes CSANGRLAGATYEQYF.

The chain uses TRBV7-9 and TRBJ1-4, with D tentatively TRBD1 (6 bases). The germline gives CDR1 SEHNR, CDR2 FQNEAQ (reference sequence). This CDR3 has 14 amino acids. The V gene lost 4 bases and the J gene lost 7 bases, with 13 bases spanning the gap. The CDR3: CASSSGTKAEKLFF. CDR3 nucleotides: TGTGCCAGCAGCTCCGGGACAAAGGCTGAAAAACTGTTTTTT.

This clonotype was seen repeatedly, ten times or more. The chain couples TRBV5-8 to TRBJ1-5; D not certain. This CDR3 is built from 16 residues. In germline, CDR1 is SGHTS, CDR2 YDEGEE. Trimming took 2 bases from V and 0 from J, leaving 12 bases between them. The CDR3 sequence is CASSLIGPTSNQPQHF. In DNA form, the CDR3 reads TGTGCCAGCAGCTTAATTGGACCCACTAGCAATCAGCCCCAGCATTTT.

This clonotype came up once. The DNA for the CDR3 is TGTGCCAGCAGTTTAAGTGGCAGACTAACACTACTCACAGATACGCAGTATTTT. Amino acids: CASSLSGRLTLLTDTQYF. This chain links TRBV27 with TRBJ2-3, with D tentatively TRBD2 (5 bases). This CDR3 comprises 18 residues. Germline V gives CDR1 MNHEY, CDR2 SMNVEV (reference sequence). V was trimmed by 2 bases and J by 2 bases, leaving 20 bases between them.

Concerning this clonotype itself: A junction boundary mismatches the germline segment, possibly from a read error. V usage is TRBV20-1 and J usage is TRBJ2-5, with D perhaps matching TRBD2 (6 bases). The CDR3 covers 14 residues. CDR1 is DFQATT and CDR2 is SNEGSKA in the germline V gene (reference sequence). The CDR3 DNA is TGCGGTGCTAGGCGGCAGGGAGGAATAGAGGCCCAGTACTTC. Translated: CGARRQGGIEAQYF.

This clonotype occurred many times. The chain couples TRBV11-3 to TRBJ2-3; the D is unclear. Germline V CDR1 and CDR2: SGHNT, YENEEA. CDR3 length: 13 residues. V dropped 1 base and J dropped 4 bases, with 6 bases sitting between them. CDR3 loop: CASSLVAPDTQYF. CDR3 DNA sequence: TGTGCCAGCAGCTTAGTAGCCCCAGATACGCAGTATTTT.

This clonotype was seen more than once but under ten times. The chain uses TRBV12-5 and TRBJ2-7, with a tentative D call TRBD2 (6 bases). The CDR3 has 16 residues. Germline V gives CDR1 LGHNT, CDR2 FRNRAP. Trimming removed 7 bases at V and 1 base at J, with 20 bases between. The CDR3 reads CASATSSALNSYEQYF. The CDR3 DNA follows: TGTGCTAGTGCCACATCTAGCGCCCTGAATTCCTACGAGCAGTACTTC.

The sample holds one count of this clonotype. Relative to the germline gene, one junction end is altered; a read error may explain this. The chain has TRBV7-8 and TRBJ2-6; maybe TRBD2 (5 bases). Germline V gene lookup returns CDR1 SGHVS and CDR2 FQNEAQ. The CDR3 extends over 15 amino acids. The CDR3 DNA sequence: TGTGCCAGCAGCGTAGCGCCCTCCTGCGAGAACGTCCTGACTTTC. Residues: CASSVAPSCENVLTF.

In regard to this clonotype: This clone may be a read error of a much larger clone one base away. The chain carries TRBV12-3 or TRBV12-4 and TRBJ2-7, with TRBD1 matching over 11 bases. The CDR3 consists of 17 residues. J lost 7 bases, V lost 0 bases, and 11 bases had no gene match. The CDR3 DNA sequence: TGTGCCAGCAGTTTAGCGCGCGGACAGGGGGCGAACAATGAGCAGTACTTC. Protein product: CASSLARGQGANNEQYF.

Ten or more counts support this clonotype. The J gene is TRBJ2-1, the V gene TRBV5-1, with 10 nucleotides matching TRBD2. The CDR3 contains 15 residues. Germline V gene sequence: CDR1 SGHRS, CDR2 YFSETQ. V trimming: 1 base; J trimming: 9 bases; junction bases outside the gene matches: 7. CDR3 nucleotide sequence: TGCGCCAGCAGCTTGCAGCTAGCGGGAGTTCGTGAGCAGTTCTTC. Its translation: CASSLQLAGVREQFF.

This rearrangement joins TRBV10-3 to TRBJ1-6, with 12 bases fitting TRBD1. The V segment lost 4 bases and the J segment 8 bases; nucleotides outside the gene matches: 3. Germline CDR1 reads ENHRY; CDR2 reads SYGVKD. This CDR3 is 15 amino acids long. DNA of the CDR3: TGTGCCATCAGTGGGGACAGGGGGCAGGATTCACCCCTCCACTTT. This translates into CAISGDRGQDSPLHF.

This clonotype was seen at least ten times. The gene calls are TRBV29-1 and TRBJ2-7, with D maybe TRBD2 (6 bases). V lost 6 bases to trimming and J lost 3 bases, with 18 bases between them. Per the germline V gene, CDR1 is SQVTM and CDR2 is ANQGSEA. The CDR3 loop spans 14 amino acids. Here the CDR3 reads CSVAGVAGLYEQYF. As DNA, the CDR3 is TGCAGCGTCGCCGGAGTGGCGGGACTCTACGAGCAGTACTTC.

This clonotype showed up many times. The CDR3 nucleotides are TGTGCCACGCGAGGACTCGGGGCTAGCGGGAGTAATGAGCAGTTCTTC. Amino acids: CATRGLGASGSNEQFF. The rearrangement links TRBV19 to TRBJ2-1; TRBD2 matches 10 bases. V lost 10 bases, J lost 7 bases, and 16 bases stayed unmatched. The CDR3 totals 16 residues. Germline values: CDR1 LNHDA, CDR2 SQIVND (reference sequence).

In regard to this clonotype: Given a much more abundant clone one base away, this may be a read error. The chain recombines TRBV11-1 with TRBJ2-7, with D perhaps TRBD2 (6 bases). The V gene lost 0 bases and the J gene lost 1 base, with 10 bases spanning the gap. Germline V gene lookup returns CDR1 SGHAT and CDR2 FQDESV (reference sequence). This CDR3 is built from 15 residues. CDR3 region: CASSLAGTWSYEQYF. CDR3 bases: TGTGCCAGCAGCTTAGCCGGGACTTGGTCCTACGAGCAGTACTTC.

This rearrangement joins TRBV6-5 to TRBJ2-1; D is tentatively TRBD1 or TRBD2 (5 bases each). This CDR3 is built from 15 residues. The germline CDR1 and CDR2 sequences are MNHEY and SVGAGI. The V end was cut by 9 bases, the J end by 6 bases, with 21 bases between. CDR3 loop: CARSYPPGASNEQFF. The CDR3 bases are TGTGCCAGAAGCTACCCGCCCGGGGCGAGCAATGAGCAGTTCTTC.

This clonotype was picked up a small number of times. V and J are TRBV30 and TRBJ2-7; 10 bases are a match to TRBD2. CDR1 GTSNPN and CDR2 SVGIG come from the germline V gene (reference sequence). J gave up 5 bases and V 4 bases, and 2 bases lay outside the gene matches. The CDR3 length is 12 residues. The CDR3 protein is CAWIGTSDEQYF. In DNA form, the CDR3 reads TGTGCCTGGATCGGGACTAGCGACGAGCAGTACTTC.